This TCR beta chain was profiled in a study of blood T cell repertoires in COVID-19. The authors' processing: How many nucleated cells were present was estimated from reference gene primer amplification. Only in-frame clones appear in the TCRdb table, and some are missing; sequencing was by immunoSEQ multiplex PCR. D and trimming were read from the DNA, whereas the V and J calls and clone size are those reported in that table. The sample comprises 100,000 to 150,000 clones, about 80% of which are singletons, and 10% to 15% rests with the top ten. CDR1 is MNHNS and CDR2 is SASEGT in the germline V gene. This CDR3 contains 17 residues. The J segment lost 4 bases and the V segment lost 3 bases, leaving 14 bases of the junction unmatched.

The rearrangement uses TRBV6-1 and TRBJ1-2; 7 positions match TRBD1. Source material: peripheral blood. The sequence came from a man aged 60-69 years with acute or convalescent COVID-19. The DNA for the CDR3 is TGTGCCAGCAGTGAGAAGGGGGCCAGCTCTATTGGCTATGGCTACACCTTC. Protein: CASSEKGASSIGYGYTF.